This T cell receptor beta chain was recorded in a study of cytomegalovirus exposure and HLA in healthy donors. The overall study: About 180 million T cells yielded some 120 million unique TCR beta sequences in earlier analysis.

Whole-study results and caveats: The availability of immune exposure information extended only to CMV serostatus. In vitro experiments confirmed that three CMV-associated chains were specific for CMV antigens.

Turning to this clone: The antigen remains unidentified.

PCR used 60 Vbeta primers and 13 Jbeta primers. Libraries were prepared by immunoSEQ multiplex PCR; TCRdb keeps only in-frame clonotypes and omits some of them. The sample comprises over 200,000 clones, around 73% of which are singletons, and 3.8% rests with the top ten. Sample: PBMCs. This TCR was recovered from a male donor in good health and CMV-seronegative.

CDR3 loop: CASSIRGAGLNTEAFF. The CDR3 DNA sequence: TGTGCCAGTAGTATACGGGGGGCGGGGTTGAACACTGAAGCTTTCTTT. The chain recombines TRBV19 with TRBJ1-1, with a weak D call TRBD1 (6 bases). Germline CDR1 reads LNHDA; CDR2 reads SQIVND (reference sequence). The CDR3 loop spans 16 amino acids. V was shortened by 2 bases and J by 0 bases, with 13 bases between the two germline ends.